One sample yielded the 26 T cell receptor beta chains listed below, sequenced in a study of T cell repertoires in cytomegalovirus infection. No antigen has been identified for these receptors. Each CDR3 protein gets one entry after TCRdb re-called the reads with MiXCR. The table has 20,000 or so distinct CDR3 sequences, more than 20% seen once. The material was CD8+ T cells from cultured PBMCs, obtained from culture after CMV antigen stimulation. The origin of the receptors is a human donor in good health (CMV status not recorded). Some clones in this sample may be carry-over from other donors' samples.

In its sample, this clonotype was seen a few times. The gene calls are TRBV10-3 and TRBJ2-7; 7 bases align to TRBD1. V gave up 4 bases and J gave up 2 bases; unmatched junction bases: 8. Germline lookup yields CDR1 ENHRY and CDR2 SYGVKD. The CDR3 consists of 15 residues. The chain's CDR3 is CAISGRQGIAYEQYF. CDR3 DNA sequence: TGTGCCATCAGTGGAAGACAGGGAATCGCCTACGAGCAGTACTTC.

This clonotype was picked up one time. The chain joins TRBV12-3 or TRBV12-4 to TRBJ2-7; D gene ambiguous. The CDR3 totals 17 residues. The V end lost 2 bases, the J end lost 0 bases, and 17 bases lay between the germline ends. The CDR3 region has the DNA TGTGCCAGCAGTTTAATGGAGCACATGGACCGCTCCTACGAGCAGTACTTC. Translating gives CASSLMEHMDRSYEQYF.

This clonotype was observed many times. The chain uses TRBV7-2 and TRBJ2-2, with 9 positions matching TRBD1. Germline V gene data show CDR1 as SGHTA and CDR2 as FQGNSA. The CDR3 is 16 amino acids. After removal of 1 base from V and 1 base from J, the junction contained 1 base not matched to a gene. CDR3 region: CASSLVGQGNTGELFF. The CDR3 nucleotides read TGTGCCAGCAGCTTAGTGGGACAGGGGAACACCGGGGAGCTGTTTTTT.

This clonotype was found a few times. This chain uses TRBV5-1 with TRBJ1-5; 10 bases map to TRBD1. V trimming: 2 bases; J trimming: 5 bases; junction bases outside the gene matches: 10. Germline lookup yields CDR1 SGHRS and CDR2 YFSETQ. This CDR3 has 17 residues. The CDR3 nucleotides are TGCGCCAGCAGCTTCATATCTCCCGGGACAGGGGATCAGCCCCAGCATTTT. Protein sequence: CASSFISPGTGDQPQHF.

This sequence joins TRBV20-1 and TRBJ2-4; D remains unclear. V was trimmed by 1 base and J by 4 bases, leaving 11 bases between them. The CDR3 is 14 amino acids. The germline V gene has CDR1 DFQATT and CDR2 SNEGSKA (reference sequence). The chain's CDR3 is CSARAVGRKNIQYF. The CDR3 bases are TGCAGTGCTAGAGCAGTCGGCAGGAAAAACATTCAGTACTTC.

This chain connects TRBV6-6 to TRBJ1-2; possible D gene TRBD1, 5 bases. Trimming stripped 0 bases from V and 8 bases from J, with 19 bases between. The length of the CDR3 is 16 residues. The germline gives CDR1 MNHNY, CDR2 SVGAGI (reference sequence). The CDR3: CASSYSYPREGQGYTF. In nucleotides, the CDR3 is TGTGCCAGCAGTTACTCGTATCCCAGGGAGGGGCAGGGCTACACCTTC.

The CDR3 region is CASSLSRQGTEAFF. For the CDR3, the DNA is TGTGCCAGCAGTTTATCCCGACAGGGAACTGAAGCTTTCTTT. The chain is built from TRBV27 and TRBJ1-1, with 7 nucleotides matching TRBD1. The V segment lost 0 bases and the J segment 5 bases; nucleotides outside the gene matches: 3. This CDR3 has 14 residues. Germline V CDR1 and CDR2: MNHEY, SMNVEV (reference sequence).

This sequence joins TRBV3-1 and TRBJ1-2; possibly TRBD1 for D (6 bases). The V end was cut by 4 bases, the J end by 2 bases, with 8 bases between. The CDR3 totals 13 residues. The germline V gene has CDR1 LGHDT and CDR2 YNNKEL (reference sequence). CDR3 loop: CASSRTGNYGYTF. For the CDR3, the DNA is TGTGCCAGCAGCCGAACAGGGAACTATGGCTACACCTTC.

This clonotype was detected a few times. The chain couples TRBV6-6 to TRBJ2-7; 11 bases are shared with TRBD2. The germline V gene encodes CDR1 MNHNY and CDR2 SVGAGI (reference sequence). CDR3 size: 15 residues. V was pared by 2 bases and J by 12 bases, with 12 bases of the junction left unmatched. This chain's CDR3 is CASSYRTSGSAVGYF. Here the CDR3 DNA reads TGTGCCAGCAGTTACCGGACTAGCGGGTCGGCCGTGGGGTACTTC.

At least ten counts were recorded for this clonotype. The V and J genes are TRBV6-1 and TRBJ2-2; the match to TRBD2 covers 11 bases. Trimming at V came to 6 bases and at J to 5 bases, leaving 5 bases not matched to a gene. CDR3 length: 15 residues. Germline V gene lookup returns CDR1 MNHNS and CDR2 SASEGT. Here the CDR3 reads CASRTGLAETGELFF. Written as DNA, the CDR3 is TGTGCCAGCAGGACGGGACTAGCGGAGACCGGGGAGCTGTTTTTT.

This clonotype has a count of ten or more. The DNA of the CDR3 is TGTGCCAGCAGTTTTCAGATAGGGCAGCCAAATCAGCCCCAGCATTTT. Its translation: CASSFQIGQPNQPQHF. The chain joins TRBV28 to TRBJ1-5; no definite D call. V was trimmed by 3 bases and J by 4 bases, leaving 16 bases between them. The CDR3 is 16 amino acids. Germline CDR1 reads MDHEN; CDR2 reads SYDVKM. The variable domain in full, completed from reference TRBV28 and TRBJ1-5, reads DVKVTQSSRYLVKRTGEKVFLECVQDMDHENMFWYRQDPGLGLRLIYFSYDVKMKEKGDIPEGYSVSREKKERFSLILESASTNQTSMYLCASSFQIGQPNQPQHFGDGTRLSIL.

V is TRBV20-1 and J is TRBJ1-1; tentative D call: TRBD1 (5 bases). The germline V and J ends were trimmed by 3 bases and 5 bases, with 16 bases remaining between them. The CDR3 extends over 14 amino acids. Germline V gene lookup returns CDR1 DFQATT and CDR2 SNEGSKA (reference sequence). CDR3 DNA: TGCAGTGCTAGGGGGTGGGGGGAGGTAACTGAAGCTTTCTTT. This codes for CSARGWGEVTEAFF.

V and J are TRBV19 and TRBJ2-3, with 9 positions matching TRBD2. J gave up 3 bases and V 4 bases, and 5 bases lay outside the gene matches. CDR3 length: 15 amino acids. Per germline, CDR1 LNHDA and CDR2 SQIVND (reference sequence). CDR3 loop: CASSTREGATDTQYF. For the CDR3, the DNA is TGTGCCAGTAGTACGCGGGAGGGCGCGACAGATACGCAGTATTTT.

This clonotype was seen only a few times. The rearrangement links TRBV6-2 or TRBV6-3 to TRBJ2-7; D is possibly TRBD1 or TRBD2 (6 bases each). There are 14 residues in the CDR3. Germline V gene data show CDR1 as MNHEY and CDR2 as SVGEGT. V was trimmed by 6 bases and J by 2 bases, leaving 14 bases between them. For the CDR3, the DNA is TGTGCCAGCAGCCGCGGGACATTTACCTACGAGCAGTACTTC. As protein: CASSRGTFTYEQYF.

This chain joins TRBV4-1 and TRBJ2-5; 10 bases are a match to TRBD2. Germline V lookup: CDR1 MGHRA, CDR2 YSYEKL. Unmatched junction bases numbered 12, after V lost 4 bases and J lost 7 bases. The CDR3 sequence is 16 residues long. The CDR3 here is CASSREIAGGGGTQYF. DNA for the CDR3: TGCGCCAGCAGCCGAGAGATAGCGGGGGGCGGGGGGACCCAGTACTTC.

V is TRBV20-1 and J is TRBJ2-5; 8 bases match TRBD1. V shed 1 base and J 4 bases; nucleotides not matched to a gene: 17. This CDR3 contains 18 residues. The V gene's germline CDR1 is DFQATT and CDR2 SNEGSKA (reference sequence). CDR3 in amino acids: CSARAYDPSPGGRETQYF. The DNA of the CDR3 is TGCAGTGCTAGAGCGTACGATCCCAGTCCAGGGGGCCGAGAGACCCAGTACTTC.

The chain is built from TRBV4-3 and TRBJ2-3, with D hard to call. The length of the CDR3 is 16 residues. Trimming pared 6 bases from V and 2 bases from J, leaving 18 bases between. CDR1 LGHNA and CDR2 YSLEER come from the germline V gene. The CDR3 protein is CASSPRNQEYTDTQYF. In nucleotides, the CDR3 is TGCGCCAGCAGTCCAAGGAATCAGGAATACACAGATACGCAGTATTTT.

V usage is TRBV11-2 and J usage is TRBJ2-5; D is perhaps TRBD1 (6 bases). The CDR3 consists of 16 residues. Germline CDR1 and CDR2: SGHAT and FQNNGV. V lost 3 bases, J lost 4 bases, and 18 bases lay in between. CDR3 amino acids: CASSFEPGHTRETQYF. CDR3 nucleotides: TGTGCCAGCAGCTTCGAACCGGGACATACCCGAGAGACCCAGTACTTC.

This clonotype was observed a handful of times. The V call is TRBV6-6, the J call TRBJ2-3, with TRBD2 matching over 16 bases. Germline trimming cut 6 bases from V and 3 bases from J; bases unmatched to any gene: 9. This CDR3 has 18 residues. The germline gives CDR1 MNHNY, CDR2 SVGAGI (reference sequence). CDR3 bases: TGTGCCAGCAGCTACGGGACTAGCGGGGGGGCTGGGACAGATACGCAGTATTTT. Encoded protein: CASSYGTSGGAGTDTQYF.

This clonotype turned up a few times. This sequence joins TRBV2 and TRBJ1-1; 8 bases are shared with TRBD1. V lost 4 bases, J lost 4 bases, and 8 bases stayed unmatched. Per germline, CDR1 SNHLY and CDR2 FYNNEI. The CDR3 consists of 15 residues. CDR3: CASSGLKQGGTEAFF. CDR3 in DNA: TGTGCCAGCAGTGGCCTCAAACAGGGGGGCACTGAAGCTTTCTTT.

This clonotype was observed a few times. This rearrangement joins TRBV20-1 to TRBJ2-7; D unresolved. V dropped 2 bases and J dropped 0 bases, with 8 bases sitting between them. Germline V CDR1 and CDR2: DFQATT, SNEGSKA (reference sequence). The CDR3 runs to 13 residues. DNA of the CDR3: TGCAGTGCTAGACACGGCGGCTCCTACGAGCAGTACTTC. Translated, it gives CSARHGGSYEQYF.

This clonotype has ten or more counts. CDR3 in amino acids: CASSSGGPYEQYF. CDR3 bases: TGTGCCAGCAGCTCCGGGGGACCTTACGAGCAGTACTTC. J is TRBJ2-7 and V is TRBV7-9; TRBD2 is a possible D gene (6 bases). The germline V gene encodes CDR1 SEHNR and CDR2 FQNEAQ (reference sequence). The CDR3 length is 13 residues. V lost 4 bases and J 4 bases, leaving 11 bases between the germline ends.

Only a few counts were recorded for this clonotype. The chain recombines TRBV29-1 with TRBJ2-2, with a tentative D call TRBD1 (5 bases). The germline V and J ends were trimmed by 1 base and 6 bases, with 15 bases remaining between them. The CDR3 is 15 residues long. Germline V lookup: CDR1 SQVTM, CDR2 ANQGSEA. CDR3 region: CSVEGVGLVPGELFF. The CDR3 coding sequence is TGCAGCGTTGAAGGAGTGGGGCTAGTTCCCGGGGAGCTGTTTTTT.

This clonotype was seen ten or more times. The gene calls are TRBV7-2 and TRBJ2-3; the match to TRBD1 covers 7 bases. J gave up 1 base and V 5 bases, and 6 bases lay outside the gene matches. CDR1 and CDR2 (germline): SGHTA, FQGNSA. CDR3 length equals 15 residues. The CDR3 nucleotides are TGTGCCAGCAGCCGCCGTGACAGGGGCACAGATACGCAGTATTTT. It codes for CASSRRDRGTDTQYF.

V is TRBV4-3 and J is TRBJ1-4; 7 bases line up with TRBD1. Per germline, CDR1 LGHNA and CDR2 YSLEER. Trimming took 1 base from V and 7 from J; bases not matched to a gene: 6. There are 15 residues in the CDR3. CDR3 sequence (DNA): TGCGCCAGCAGCCAAGGGAGAGGGGGCGGTGAAAAACTGTTTTTT. The encoded protein is CASSQGRGGGEKLFF.

This clonotype was detected ten times or more. J is TRBJ2-7 and V is TRBV7-6; weak D call: TRBD2 (7 bases). The CDR3 consists of 14 residues. Germline loops: CDR1 SGHVS, CDR2 FNYEAQ. Between the trimmed V and J ends, which lost 6 bases and 2 bases, there was a span of 14 bases. CDR3 loop: CASSLGGAAYEQYF. CDR3 in DNA: TGTGCCAGCAGTCTAGGGGGGGCCGCCTACGAGCAGTACTTC.